The next 31 T cell receptor beta chains were all read from a single sample in a study of blood T cell repertoires in COVID-19. This table comes from immunoSEQ multiplex PCR, and its TCRdb copy is limited to in-frame clones, with some not included. The data hold about 220,000 clones, with just over 85% observed a single time. The sequenced material came from peripheral blood. These receptors came from a young man who had recovered from COVID-19.

This chain links TRBV24-1 with TRBJ1-2; 9 bases agree with TRBD1. The CDR3 consists of 16 residues. The junction had 11 bases not matched to a gene; V was cut back by 2 bases and J by 8 bases. Germline V gene data show CDR1 as KGHDR and CDR2 as SFDVKD. CDR3 protein: CATSDSAGTGYGGYTF. CDR3 sequence (DNA): TGTGCCACCAGTGATTCCGCCGGGACAGGGTATGGGGGCTACACCTTC.

V and J are TRBV5-1 and TRBJ2-1; TRBD1 agrees at 7 bases. In germline, CDR1 is SGHRS, CDR2 YFSETQ. The CDR3 runs to 14 residues. V shed 7 bases, J shed 3 bases, and the junction held 7 bases outside the gene matches. Here the CDR3 reads CASGDWTGYNEQFF. Written as DNA, the CDR3 is TGCGCCAGCGGGGATTGGACAGGCTACAATGAGCAGTTCTTC.

The chain is built from TRBV6-1 and TRBJ2-3; 7 bases fit TRBD2. CDR1 and CDR2 from the germline V gene are MNHNS and SASEGT. Trimming removed 1 base from V and 0 bases from J; junction bases left unmatched: 19. The CDR3 length is 21 residues. The CDR3 bases are TGTGCCAGCAGTGAAGTGTTAGTTCTCTTTTCCGGGGGGACTAGCACAGATACGCAGTATTTT. Translation gives CASSEVLVLFSGGTSTDTQYF.

This chain links TRBV30 with TRBJ2-4; TRBD2 might be the D (6 bases). CDR3 length equals 17 residues. In germline, CDR1 is GTSNPN, CDR2 SVGIG (reference sequence). V gave up 5 bases and J gave up 3 bases, with 23 bases separating them. CDR3 nucleotides: TGTGCCTGGTTCTGGGGGGTGCGCCTCTTTAGCAAAAACATTCAGTACTTC. Translating gives CAWFWGVRLFSKNIQYF.

The gene calls are TRBV4-1 and TRBJ1-5; TRBD1 agrees at 7 bases. V trimming: 0 bases; J trimming: 1 base; junction bases outside the gene matches: 3. The CDR3 runs to 16 residues. Germline lookup yields CDR1 MGHRA and CDR2 YSYEKL. CDR3 bases: TGCGCCAGCAGCCAAGAAAACAGGGGAAGCAATCAGCCCCAGCATTTT. Its protein product is CASSQENRGSNQPQHF.

The chain recombines TRBV10-3 with TRBJ2-3; 9 bases agree with TRBD1. V lost 2 bases, J lost 2 bases, and 8 bases stayed unmatched. Germline loops: CDR1 ENHRY, CDR2 SYGVKD. The CDR3 covers 17 residues. CDR3 residues: CAISEREGTGYTDTQYF. The CDR3 bases are TGTGCCATCAGTGAGAGAGAGGGGACAGGGTACACAGATACGCAGTATTTT.

The chain links TRBV6-2 or TRBV6-3 to TRBJ1-5, with unresolved D. This CDR3 has 15 residues. Trimming stripped 2 bases from V and 8 bases from J, with 16 bases between. Germline V gene data show CDR1 as MNHEY and CDR2 as SVGEGT. In nucleotides, the CDR3 is TGTGCCAGCAGTTACGTCAAAGGAGGGATAGAGCCCCAGCATTTT. Its protein is CASSYVKGGIEPQHF.

The genes are TRBV6-5 and TRBJ2-5, with TRBD1 as a possible D gene (5 bases). V gave up 0 bases and J gave up 7 bases, with 15 bases separating them. The CDR3 is made up of 15 amino acids. CDR1 is MNHEY, CDR2 SVGAGI, per germline. The CDR3 spells CASSYSPGPPGTQYF. CDR3 coding DNA: TGTGCCAGCAGTTACTCGCCAGGGCCGCCGGGGACCCAGTACTTC.

This sequence joins TRBV2 and TRBJ1-2, with 8 positions matching TRBD1. V shed 6 bases, J shed 8 bases, and the junction held 14 bases outside the gene matches. CDR1 and CDR2 from the germline V gene are SNHLY and FYNNEI. This CDR3 comprises 15 residues. The DNA for the CDR3 is TGTGCCAGCAGGGCGGGACAGGTTAATGGTGTCGGCTACACCTTC. Translated, it gives CASRAGQVNGVGYTF.

This chain uses TRBV12-5 with TRBJ1-5, with a weak D call TRBD1 (5 bases). The CDR3 extends over 17 amino acids. The V end was cut by 3 bases, the J end by 0 bases, with 15 bases between. Germline CDR1 and CDR2: LGHNT and FRNRAP. The CDR3 DNA reads TGTGCTAGTGGTTTTCGGACCCTCGGGGGTAGCAATCAGCCCCAGCATTTT. It specifies CASGFRTLGGSNQPQHF.

This clone has a single count. V is TRBV3-1 (or the pseudogene TRBV3-2) and J is TRBJ1-4; 7 bases align to TRBD1. The V segment lost 1 base and the J segment 11 bases; nucleotides outside the gene matches: 10. CDR1 is LGHDT, CDR2 YNNKEL, per germline (reference sequence). This CDR3 region has 15 residues. The CDR3 sequence is CASSQGRTGLGKLFF. The CDR3 nucleotides read TGTGCCAGCAGCCAAGGCCGGACAGGTTTGGGCAAACTGTTTTTT.

The rearrangement joins TRBV7-9 to TRBJ2-5, with D possibly matching TRBD1 (6 bases). V was trimmed by 1 base and J by 5 bases, leaving 11 bases between them. The CDR3 loop spans 14 amino acids. CDR1 SEHNR and CDR2 FQNEAQ come from the germline V gene (reference sequence). CDR3 sequence: CASSLVGGPETQYF. As DNA, the CDR3 is TGTGCCAGCAGCTTAGTTGGGGGCCCGGAGACCCAGTACTTC.

The V call is TRBV6-5, the J call TRBJ1-2; the match to TRBD1 covers 8 bases. Unmatched junction bases numbered 11, after V lost 8 bases and J lost 9 bases. The germline CDR1 and CDR2 sequences are MNHEY and SVGAGI. The CDR3 is made up of 13 amino acids. DNA for the CDR3: TGTGCCAGCCGCCGGCCAGGGGGCGAGAGCTACACCTTC. Translating it yields CASRRPGGESYTF.

The rearrangement uses TRBV27 and TRBJ2-7, with TRBD2 matching 14 bases. Germline CDR1 is MNHEY and CDR2 is SMNVEV (reference sequence). The trim removed 4 bases at V and 5 bases at J, leaving 7 bases unmatched. CDR3 length: 16 amino acids. CDR3 sequence reads: CASSYRGLAGANEQYF. The CDR3 coding sequence is TGTGCCAGCAGTTACCGGGGACTAGCGGGGGCCAACGAGCAGTACTTC.

This clone was seen a single time. The V call is TRBV19, the J call TRBJ1-4; unclear D gene. V was trimmed by 3 bases and J by 1 base, leaving 12 bases between them. Germline V gives CDR1 LNHDA, CDR2 SQIVND (reference sequence). This CDR3 is built from 16 residues. The DNA for the CDR3 is TGTGCCAGTAGTATTGAGGGTCTCTTAACTAATGAAAAACTGTTTTTT. Protein product: CASSIEGLLTNEKLFF.

This clone was seen only a few times. The chain has TRBV4-2 and TRBJ1-3; no firm D call. The CDR3 extends over 16 amino acids. V was cut by 1 base and J by 0 bases, with 10 bases left in between. Looked up from germline, CDR1 is LGHNA and CDR2 is YNFKEQ. CDR3: CASSQVGDISGNTIYF. CDR3 DNA: TGTGCCAGCAGCCAAGTCGGTGATATCTCTGGAAACACCATATATTTT.

This clone was seen a few times. The J gene is TRBJ2-3, the V gene TRBV7-2; 9 bases line up with TRBD2. The CDR3 totals 16 residues. V was clipped by 6 bases and J by 4 bases; unmatched bases: 11. Germline V gives CDR1 SGHTA, CDR2 FQGNSA. CDR3 amino acids: CASRDGLAGFPDTQYF. In DNA form, the CDR3 reads TGTGCCAGCAGGGATGGGCTAGCGGGGTTCCCAGATACGCAGTATTTT.

The chain couples TRBV6-5 to TRBJ1-1, with D perhaps matching TRBD1 (6 bases). This CDR3 region has 14 residues. V was trimmed by 10 bases and J by 0 bases, leaving 15 bases between them. Germline V gene lookup returns CDR1 MNHEY and CDR2 SVGAGI. CDR3 coding DNA: TGTGCCACCCTACCGGGACATCTGAACACTGAAGCTTTCTTT. As protein: CATLPGHLNTEAFF.

V usage is TRBV4-2 and J usage is TRBJ2-1; a possible D gene is TRBD1 (7 bases). The V gene lost 1 base and the J gene lost 0 bases, with 13 bases spanning the gap. The CDR3 totals 17 residues. Germline V CDR1 and CDR2: LGHNA, YNFKEQ. CDR3 sequence (DNA): TGTGCCAGCAGCCAAGCTTCGGGGGACAGCTCCTACAATGAGCAGTTCTTC. Its protein product is CASSQASGDSSYNEQFF.

The rearrangement uses TRBV6-6 and TRBJ2-5; possibly TRBD2 for D (6 bases). Germline-derived CDR1 and CDR2 are MNHNY and SVGAGI (reference sequence). Trimming removed 6 bases from V and 2 bases from J, with 13 bases in between. There are 14 residues in the CDR3. The CDR3 DNA reads as TGTGCCAGCAGCCACGGGGGTACACAAGAGACCCAGTACTTC. Amino acids: CASSHGGTQETQYF.

V gene TRBV6-5 combines with J gene TRBJ2-7, with 7 bases aligning to TRBD1. This CDR3 comprises 15 residues. Germline values: CDR1 MNHEY, CDR2 SVGAGI. The V gene end was trimmed by 0 bases and the J gene end by 3 bases; junction bases not matched to a gene: 5. The CDR3, as DNA: TGTGCCAGCAGTTACTCGCGACAGGGTGGCTACGAGCAGTACTTC. Translating it yields CASSYSRQGGYEQYF.

The CDR3 DNA sequence: TGTGCCAGCAGTACCTCTACCCGCCAGCCCCAGCATTTT. This encodes CASSTSTRQPQHF. V usage is TRBV11-2 and J usage is TRBJ1-5, with unresolved D. The germline gives CDR1 SGHAT, CDR2 FQNNGV. V gave up 6 bases and J gave up 7 bases, with 13 bases separating them. The CDR3 extends over 13 amino acids.

This clone appeared a single time. V usage is TRBV14 and J usage is TRBJ1-2; tentatively, D is TRBD1 (6 bases). The CDR3 is 16 residues long. CDR1 is SGHDN, CDR2 FVKESK, per germline. V was cut by 10 bases and J by 5 bases, with 26 bases left in between. The DNA of the CDR3 is TGTGCCACCTCAGCGGCGTATGGACAGCTAGGATATGGCTACACCTTC. It is translated as CATSAAYGQLGYGYTF.

The chain combines TRBV9 with TRBJ1-1; D gene ambiguous. There are 13 residues in the CDR3. Germline V gives CDR1 SGDLS, CDR2 YYNGEE. Trimming left V 7 bases short and J 1 base short, with 11 bases between. CDR3 loop: CASGPFANTEAFF. CDR3 DNA sequence: TGTGCCAGCGGGCCGTTTGCGAACACTGAAGCTTTCTTT.

This clone has only one observation. CDR3 protein: CSAGTNGANEKLFF. The CDR3 bases are TGCAGCGCCGGGACAAACGGGGCTAATGAAAAACTGTTTTTT. The chain uses TRBV29-1 and TRBJ1-4; tentative D call: TRBD1 (6 bases). The CDR3 is 14 amino acids. Germline CDR1 is SQVTM and CDR2 is ANQGSEA. The V and J ends lost 7 bases and 3 bases respectively, with 15 bases between them.

This chain joins TRBV30 and TRBJ1-2; D unresolved. V was cut by 5 bases and J by 4 bases, with 17 bases left in between. Germline CDR1 and CDR2: GTSNPN and SVGIG (reference sequence). This CDR3 has 14 amino acids. The CDR3 DNA is TGTGCCTGGGAGTTAGGTGGGCTGGCCTATGGCTACACCTTC. Its translation is CAWELGGLAYGYTF.

In this sample, this clone turned up once. The CDR3 protein is CASSLAPLGTQYF. DNA of the CDR3: TGCGCCAGCAGCTTGGCCCCACTAGGCACCCAGTACTTC. The chain combines TRBV5-1 with TRBJ2-5, with D tentatively TRBD2 (5 bases). CDR3 length: 13 amino acids. V lost 0 bases and J 8 bases, leaving 11 bases between the germline ends. Germline assignment: CDR1 SGHRS and CDR2 YFSETQ.

This rearrangement joins TRBV5-1 to TRBJ2-2, with D possibly being TRBD2 (5 bases). This CDR3 comprises 15 residues. Germline loops: CDR1 SGHRS, CDR2 YFSETQ. The V and J ends lost 4 bases and 4 bases respectively, with 14 bases between them. CDR3 amino acids: CASSLVRRGTGELFF. CDR3 sequence (DNA): TGCGCCAGCAGCCTAGTCCGTCGGGGCACCGGGGAGCTGTTTTTT.

The chain carries TRBV5-4 and TRBJ2-5; 7 nucleotides align to TRBD2. This CDR3 region has 14 residues. V was clipped by 0 bases and J by 4 bases; unmatched bases: 3. Germline loops: CDR1 SGHNT, CDR2 YYREEE (reference sequence). The DNA of the CDR3 is TGTGCCAGCAGCTTGGGTCAGCGGGGAGAGACCCAGTACTTC. Protein sequence: CASSLGQRGETQYF. Looking up the rest from reference TRBV5-4 and TRBJ2-5 gives the full variable domain: ETGVTQSPTHLIKTRGQQVTLRCSSQSGHNTVSWYQQALGQGPQFIFQYYREEENGRGNFPPRFSGLQFPNYSSELNVNALELDDSALYLCASSLGQRGETQYFGPGTRLLVL.

The chain recombines TRBV4-2 with TRBJ2-5; possibly TRBD2 for D (6 bases). The CDR3 sequence is 15 residues long. Germline V gene lookup returns CDR1 LGHNA and CDR2 YNFKEQ. V lost 8 bases, J lost 0 bases, and 16 bases lay in between. The CDR3 coding sequence is TGTGCCAGCGGGGGACTTCTCTCGTACCAAGAGACCCAGTACTTC. Translating gives CASGGLLSYQETQYF.

This chain links TRBV10-3 with TRBJ1-2, with D unresolved. V dropped 3 bases and J dropped 2 bases, with 10 bases sitting between them. Germline CDR1 ENHRY, CDR2 SYGVKD. The CDR3 runs to 14 residues. DNA of the CDR3: TGTGCCATCAGTGAACAGCAACAAAACTATGGCTACACCTTC. Encoded protein: CAISEQQQNYGYTF.